The 28 T cell receptor beta chains reported below all come from one sample, sequenced in a study of T cell changes during pregnancy in multiple sclerosis. Sequencing used immunoSEQ multiplex PCR; TCRdb keeps in-frame clones, though not all of them. The sample holds tens of thousands of clones, about nine tenths seen once. The sample here was peripheral blood, taken in the second trimester of pregnancy. The source is a female donor with multiple sclerosis, enrolled in a pregnancy study.

This sequence joins TRBV11-2 and TRBJ1-2; the D gene is possibly TRBD1 (6 bases). Between the trimmed V and J ends, which lost 5 bases and 8 bases, there was a span of 21 bases. The CDR3 runs to 15 residues. Germline CDR1 and CDR2: SGHAT and FQNNGV. The CDR3 reads CASSVSLGGAGGYTF. In nucleotides, the CDR3 is TGTGCCAGCAGCGTGTCCCTCGGGGGGGCCGGCGGCTACACCTTC.

This clone has just one count. V is TRBV5-1 and J is TRBJ2-3; the D gene is possibly TRBD2 (6 bases). The CDR3 extends over 17 amino acids. Between the trimmed V and J ends, which lost 4 bases and 0 bases, there was a span of 18 bases. Germline V CDR1 and CDR2: SGHRS, YFSETQ. CDR3: CASSALKGDWSTDTQYF. In DNA form, the CDR3 reads TGCGCCAGCAGCGCCCTGAAAGGGGACTGGAGCACAGATACGCAGTATTTT.

The J gene is TRBJ1-1, the V gene TRBV12-5; 10 bases are a match to TRBD1. The CDR3 spans 19 residues. Germline V gene sequence: CDR1 LGHNT, CDR2 FRNRAP. The trim removed 6 bases at V and 5 bases at J, leaving 21 bases unmatched. The CDR3 protein is CASGRGYDGQGVGRTEAFF. The DNA for the CDR3 is TGTGCTAGTGGCAGGGGGTACGACGGACAGGGGGTCGGGAGGACTGAAGCTTTCTTT.

The chain carries TRBV9 and TRBJ2-7, with 7 nucleotides matching TRBD1. From germline, CDR1 is SGDLS and CDR2 YYNGEE. This CDR3 has 15 amino acids. After removal of 3 bases from V and 4 bases from J, the junction contained 10 bases not matched to a gene. The CDR3 loop is CASSEAPTGLYEQYF. CDR3 coding DNA: TGTGCCAGCAGCGAAGCCCCGACAGGGTTATACGAGCAGTACTTC.

The rearrangement joins TRBV7-3 to TRBJ1-1; a weak D match, TRBD1 (5 bases). Germline V gives CDR1 SGHTA, CDR2 FQGTGA. This CDR3 has 16 amino acids. V was trimmed by 2 bases and J by 3 bases, leaving 16 bases between them. The DNA of the CDR3 is TGTGCCAGCAGCTTAGGGCCTTGGGGGAGGGACACTGAAGCTTTCTTT. It is translated as CASSLGPWGRDTEAFF.

The chain employs TRBV15 and TRBJ2-4; 7 bases agree with TRBD2. This CDR3 is 16 amino acids long. V dropped 3 bases and J dropped 4; count of bases not matched to a gene: 9. Germline loops: CDR1 LNHNV, CDR2 YYDKDF (reference sequence). The CDR3 region is CATSRTGGRGKNIQYF. The CDR3 DNA follows: TGTGCCACCAGCAGGACGGGGGGACGGGGGAAAAACATTCAGTACTTC.

This chain uses TRBV19 with TRBJ1-3; weak D call: TRBD1 (5 bases). Trimming cost V 7 bases and J 0 bases, with 19 bases left between them. The germline V gene has CDR1 LNHDA and CDR2 SQIVND (reference sequence). The CDR3 sequence is 17 residues long. CDR3 protein: CASNWGTGAHSGNTIYF. The CDR3 coding sequence is TGTGCCAGTAATTGGGGAACAGGCGCCCACTCTGGAAACACCATATATTTT.

The chain recombines TRBV7-9 with TRBJ1-5, with D possibly matching TRBD1 (5 bases). Trimming took 1 base from V and 2 from J, leaving 12 bases between them. The germline CDR1 and CDR2 sequences are SEHNR and FQNEAQ (reference sequence). There are 16 residues in the CDR3. The CDR3 DNA reads TGTGCCAGCAGCTTAGGGCAGGGTTTGGGCAATCAGCCCCAGCATTTT. Protein product: CASSLGQGLGNQPQHF. Together with reference TRBV7-9 and TRBJ1-5, the CDR3 gives the full variable domain: DTGVSQNPRHKITKRGQNVTFRCDPISEHNRLYWYRQTLGQGPEFLTYFQNEAQLEKSRLLSDRFSAERPKGSFSTLEIQRTEQGDSAMYLCASSLGQGLGNQPQHFGDGTRLSIL.

This clone was observed a handful of times. The rearrangement uses TRBV5-1 and TRBJ1-2; TRBD1 is a possible D gene (6 bases). V lost 0 bases to trimming and J lost 8 bases, with 17 bases between them. The length of the CDR3 is 15 residues. Germline loops: CDR1 SGHRS, CDR2 YFSETQ. Written as DNA, the CDR3 is TGCGCCAGCAGCTTGGAAAACAGGGCCTCGCGGGGCTACACCTTC. This encodes CASSLENRASRGYTF.

The chain employs TRBV2 and TRBJ2-7; 10 bases agree with TRBD1. Germline V gives CDR1 SNHLY, CDR2 FYNNEI. Losses at the gene ends were 11 bases for V and 4 bases for J; bases not matched to a gene: 5. This CDR3 is built from 12 residues. The CDR3 bases are TGTGCCGGCCGGGACAGGGGTTACGAGCAGTACTTC. Protein sequence: CAGRDRGYEQYF.

The genes are TRBV4-1 and TRBJ1-4, with D perhaps TRBD1 (5 bases). Looked up from germline, CDR1 is MGHRA and CDR2 is YSYEKL. V dropped 0 bases and J dropped 7 bases, with 15 bases sitting between them. This CDR3 comprises 16 residues. The CDR3 coding sequence is TGCGCCAGCAGCCAAGAGATCCAGGGTCGTGGTGAAAAACTGTTTTTT. Translating it yields CASSQEIQGRGEKLFF.

The chain joins TRBV20-1 to TRBJ1-1, with D perhaps TRBD1 (5 bases). Trimming took 2 bases from V and 10 from J, leaving 11 bases between them. The CDR3 loop spans 11 amino acids. CDR1 and CDR2 from the germline V gene are DFQATT and SNEGSKA (reference sequence). The CDR3 sequence: CSARSSQGAFF. The CDR3 bases are TGCAGTGCTAGATCATCCCAGGGAGCTTTCTTT.

The V call is TRBV6-5, the J call TRBJ2-5; perhaps TRBD2 as D (5 bases). Germline V CDR1 and CDR2: MNHEY, SVGAGI. This CDR3 is 12 amino acids long. V lost 6 bases, J lost 7 bases, and 12 bases lay in between. CDR3 sequence (DNA): TGTGCCAGCAGCGGAGGAGGAGCGACCCAGTACTTC. Encoded protein: CASSGGGATQYF.

J is TRBJ2-1 and V is TRBV6-5; TRBD1 agrees at 11 bases. Germline CDR1 reads MNHEY; CDR2 reads SVGAGI. The V and J ends lost 10 bases and 4 bases, in that order; junction bases with no gene match: 3. The CDR3 contains 13 residues. The CDR3 DNA follows: TGTGCCACCGGGACAGGGGGGTACAATGAGCAGTTCTTC. This translates into CATGTGGYNEQFF.

The chain couples TRBV30 to TRBJ2-2; maybe TRBD2 (5 bases). V lost 0 bases to trimming and J lost 6 bases, with 8 bases between them. The CDR3 has 13 amino acids. Germline CDR1 and CDR2: GTSNPN and SVGIG (reference sequence). CDR3 in amino acids: CAWSVLRAGELFF. The DNA for the CDR3 is TGTGCCTGGAGTGTACTGAGGGCCGGGGAGCTGTTTTTT.

This clone was seen a single time. The V call is TRBV7-9, the J call TRBJ1-5; possible D gene TRBD1, 5 bases. The ends were cut back, 1 base at V and 2 bases at J, with 9 bases in the middle. Per germline, CDR1 SEHNR and CDR2 FQNEAQ (reference sequence). This CDR3 spans 15 amino acids. The CDR3 DNA reads TGTGCCAGCAGCTTAGGCGCGGGGGGCAATCAGCCCCAGCATTTT. Residues: CASSLGAGGNQPQHF.

This chain connects TRBV30 to TRBJ1-3; D uncertain. The ends were cut back, 3 bases at V and 4 bases at J, with 10 bases in the middle. This CDR3 spans 13 amino acids. Germline CDR1 GTSNPN, CDR2 SVGIG (reference sequence). This chain's CDR3 is CAWRPEDGNTIYF. The CDR3 coding sequence is TGTGCCTGGAGACCGGAGGACGGAAACACCATATATTTT.

This clone was found once. The chain links TRBV10-3 to TRBJ2-4; a possible D gene is TRBD1 (6 bases). V lost 6 bases, J lost 8 bases, and 14 bases lay in between. The CDR3 is made up of 13 amino acids. The germline gives CDR1 ENHRY, CDR2 SYGVKD. The CDR3 sequence: CAISTGQGDIQYF. The CDR3 DNA reads TGTGCCATCAGCACGGGACAAGGGGACATTCAGTACTTC.

V gene TRBV5-4 combines with J gene TRBJ2-2, with TRBD1 identical over 8 bases. V lost 0 bases to trimming and J lost 1 base; unmatched junction nucleotides: 5. The CDR3 sequence is 17 residues long. CDR1 is SGHNT and CDR2 is YYREEE in the germline V gene (reference sequence). CDR3 in amino acids: CASSLGGDRLNTGELFF. The CDR3 nucleotides read TGTGCCAGCAGCTTGGGGGGGGACAGGTTGAACACCGGGGAGCTGTTTTTT.

The chain joins TRBV7-2 to TRBJ2-2; TRBD1 might be the D (6 bases). V lost 5 bases and J 2 bases, leaving 9 bases between the germline ends. Germline lookup yields CDR1 SGHTA and CDR2 FQGNSA. The CDR3 has 14 amino acids. Written as DNA, the CDR3 is TGTGCCAGCAGCCGCAGGGGAAACACCGGGGAGCTGTTTTTT. Translated: CASSRRGNTGELFF.

The rearrangement links TRBV7-3 to TRBJ2-1; no firm D call. Germline V gene sequence: CDR1 SGHTA, CDR2 FQGTGA. V lost 1 base and J lost 2, with 9 bases in between. This CDR3 has 15 amino acids. CDR3 nucleotide sequence: TGTGCCAGCAGCTTAATCCTCTCCCCCTACAATGAGCAGTTCTTC. This sequence encodes CASSLILSPYNEQFF.

V and J are TRBV18 and TRBJ2-5, with TRBD2 identical over 7 bases. The length of the CDR3 is 15 residues. CDR1 is KGHSH, CDR2 LQKENI, per germline. V shed 3 bases, J shed 5 bases, and the junction held 9 bases outside the gene matches. In DNA form, the CDR3 reads TGTGCCAGCTCACCCCTCGGGACTATGGGGGAGACCCAGTACTTC. It codes for CASSPLGTMGETQYF.

V is TRBV7-6 and J is TRBJ1-4; D call uncertain. The CDR3 sequence is 13 residues long. CDR1 and CDR2 from the germline V gene are SGHVS and FNYEAQ. V dropped 1 base and J dropped 8 bases, with 8 bases sitting between them. This CDR3 reads CASSLVYEEKLFF. The CDR3 nucleotides are TGTGCCAGCAGCTTAGTTTACGAGGAAAAACTGTTTTTT.

The rearrangement links TRBV7-8 to TRBJ1-6, with D possibly TRBD1 on 5 matching bases. This CDR3 region has 15 residues. Germline-derived CDR1 and CDR2 are SGHVS and FQNEAQ. V was trimmed by 5 bases and J by 7 bases, leaving 15 bases between them. This chain's CDR3 is CASSPDTTPNSPLHF. The DNA of the CDR3 is TGTGCCAGCAGCCCGGACACCACCCCAAATTCACCCCTCCACTTT.

The chain employs TRBV30 and TRBJ2-7, with TRBD1 matching over 9 bases. Germline V CDR1 and CDR2: GTSNPN, SVGIG (reference sequence). Trimming cost V 7 bases and J 4 bases; bases outside gene matches: 8. This CDR3 has 13 amino acids. Here the CDR3 DNA reads TGTGCCTTCAGACAGGGGGGACTTTACGAGCAGTACTTC. This codes for CAFRQGGLYEQYF.

In this sample, this clone turned up once. The chain employs TRBV29-1 and TRBJ1-4; D is uncertain. This CDR3 has 12 amino acids. V lost 6 bases and J 8 bases, leaving 13 bases between the germline ends. Germline loops: CDR1 SQVTM, CDR2 ANQGSEA. CDR3 sequence: CSVVEGREKLFF. CDR3 bases: TGCAGCGTGGTCGAGGGAAGGGAAAAACTGTTTTTT.

This chain joins TRBV10-3 and TRBJ2-7, with TRBD2 matching 11 bases. Germline-derived CDR1 and CDR2 are ENHRY and SYGVKD. The trim removed 10 bases at V and 0 bases at J, leaving 11 bases unmatched. The CDR3 runs to 16 residues. Here the CDR3 reads CATHFTSGGSSYEQYF. In DNA form, the CDR3 reads TGTGCCACCCACTTTACTAGCGGGGGCAGCTCCTACGAGCAGTACTTC.

This chain joins TRBV10-3 and TRBJ2-7, with TRBD1 identical over 10 bases. The CDR3 contains 15 residues. J lost 6 bases, V lost 1 base, and 6 bases had no gene match. Germline V lookup: CDR1 ENHRY, CDR2 SYGVKD. The CDR3 spells CAISEWRDRGREQYF. DNA for the CDR3: TGTGCCATCAGTGAGTGGAGGGACAGGGGACGCGAGCAGTACTTC.